The 2 T cell receptor beta chains given below trace back to one sample, sequenced in a study of blood T cell repertoires in COVID-19. Profiled with immunoSEQ multiplex PCR; TCRdb holds only in-frame clones, not every one. The table includes about 160,000 clones, roughly 85% detected once. Sample: peripheral blood. These receptors were obtained from a woman aged 45-65 years with COVID-19, enrolled during active disease.

This chain connects TRBV7-9 to TRBJ2-5; 9 bases align to TRBD1. Germline V lookup: CDR1 SEHNR, CDR2 FQNEAQ (reference sequence). This CDR3 contains 17 residues. The ends lost 5 bases at V and 2 bases at J; junction bases unmatched: 12. The CDR3 here is CASSQTRGQGRQETQYF. In DNA form, the CDR3 reads TGTGCCAGCAGCCAGACACGGGGACAGGGTCGACAAGAGACCCAGTACTTC.

The chain employs TRBV7-9 and TRBJ2-2; TRBD1 matches at 11 bases. V gave up 3 bases and J gave up 6 bases; unmatched junction bases: 3. This CDR3 contains 15 residues. The germline CDR1 and CDR2 sequences are SEHNR and FQNEAQ (reference sequence). The CDR3 region is CASSLGQGGAGELFF. The CDR3 DNA reads as TGTGCCAGCAGCTTGGGACAGGGGGGCGCCGGGGAGCTGTTTTTT.